These 19 T cell receptor beta chains originate from one sample sequenced in a study of blood T cell repertoires in COVID-19. Some clones are missing from TCRdb's copy, which holds only in-frame ones; the method was immunoSEQ multiplex PCR. The table has about 170,000 clones, around 82% seen once. The specimen was peripheral blood. The receptors originated from a human donor with acute or convalescent COVID-19. The donor label of this sample is uncertain.

The rearrangement links TRBV5-1 to TRBJ2-1; 12 bases align to TRBD2. V gave up 1 base and J gave up 9 bases; unmatched junction bases: 2. CDR1 and CDR2 (germline): SGHRS, YFSETQ. The CDR3 spans 14 residues. The CDR3 nucleotides read TGCGCCAGCAGCTTGACTAGCGGGAGGCTTGAGCAGTTCTTC. Protein sequence: CASSLTSGRLEQFF.

In its sample, this clone was seen a few times. V usage is TRBV12-5 and J usage is TRBJ1-3, with D maybe TRBD1 (5 bases). V lost 2 bases to trimming and J lost 3 bases, with 20 bases between them. Germline V CDR1 and CDR2: LGHNT, FRNRAP. The CDR3 is 18 residues long. CDR3 amino acids: CASGLFIGGAMGGNTIYF. For the CDR3, the DNA is TGTGCTAGTGGTTTGTTTATAGGAGGGGCGATGGGTGGAAACACCATATATTTT.

V usage is TRBV18 and J usage is TRBJ2-1; D may be TRBD2 (6 bases). The CDR3 is made up of 16 amino acids. CDR1 and CDR2 from the germline V gene are KGHSH and LQKENI. Trimming removed 5 bases from V and 3 bases from J, with 17 bases in between. CDR3 nucleotide sequence: TGTGCCAGCTCATCCTTCTTGACGGGGGACTACAATGAGCAGTTCTTC. Its protein product is CASSSFLTGDYNEQFF. The whole variable domain, filled in from reference TRBV18 and TRBJ2-1, reads NAGVMQNPRHLVRRRGQEARLRCSPMKGHSHVYWYRQLPEEGLKFMVYLQKENIIDESGMPKERFSAEFPKEGPSILRIQQVVRGDSAAYFCASSSFLTGDYNEQFFGPGTRLTVL.

This rearrangement joins TRBV27 to TRBJ1-2; TRBD1 matches at 9 bases. CDR3 length equals 15 residues. V dropped 6 bases and J dropped 3; count of bases not matched to a gene: 8. The germline CDR1 and CDR2 sequences are MNHEY and SMNVEV (reference sequence). In DNA form, the CDR3 reads TGTGCCAGCAGACTCCGGGACAGGGCCCACTATGGCTACACCTTC. Protein sequence: CASRLRDRAHYGYTF.

The J gene is TRBJ1-2, the V gene TRBV19; 7 bases match TRBD1. The junction had 4 bases not matched to a gene; V was cut back by 6 bases and J by 3 bases. The CDR3 is made up of 13 amino acids. Germline lookup yields CDR1 LNHDA and CDR2 SQIVND (reference sequence). The CDR3 reads CASRTQGDYGYTF. The DNA of the CDR3 is TGTGCCAGTAGGACTCAGGGGGACTATGGCTACACCTTC.

This clone was counted between two and nine times. The chain employs TRBV7-6 and TRBJ2-5; a weak D match, TRBD1 (6 bases). The CDR3 is 13 amino acids. In germline, CDR1 is SGHVS, CDR2 FNYEAQ. Between the trimmed V and J ends, which lost 8 bases and 4 bases, there was a span of 14 bases. CDR3 sequence reads: CASAHWGLETQYF. CDR3 DNA sequence: TGTGCCAGCGCCCACTGGGGGCTAGAGACCCAGTACTTC.

The J gene is TRBJ2-2, the V gene TRBV19; D is ambiguous. The CDR3 spans 14 residues. Trimming stripped 6 bases from V and 1 base from J, with 9 bases between. Germline CDR1 reads LNHDA; CDR2 reads SQIVND (reference sequence). In nucleotides, the CDR3 is TGTGCCAGTAGACCGGCAGGGAACACCGGGGAGCTGTTTTTT. It translates to CASRPAGNTGELFF.

This clone was seen just once. CDR3 region: CASVGGGNTGELFF. Here the CDR3 DNA reads TGTGCCAGCGTGGGCGGGGGGAACACCGGGGAGCTGTTTTTT. The chain has TRBV6-8 and TRBJ2-2, with 7 bases identical to TRBD2. The J segment lost 1 base and the V segment lost 8 bases, leaving 4 bases of the junction unmatched. Germline CDR1 is MNHGY and CDR2 is SAAAGT. CDR3 size: 14 residues.

With regard to this clone: The sample contains more than one DNA sequence encoding this CDR3. V usage is TRBV5-1 and J usage is TRBJ2-3; 9 bases are a match to TRBD1. The CDR3 covers 15 residues. In germline, CDR1 is SGHRS, CDR2 YFSETQ. Unmatched junction bases numbered 0, after V lost 0 bases and J lost 1 base. The CDR3 sequence is CASSLGDRGTDTQYF. The CDR3 DNA reads TGCGCCAGCAGCTTGGGGGACAGGGGCACAGATACGCAGTATTTT.

This chain joins TRBV5-1 and TRBJ2-7; weak D call: TRBD1 (8 bases). Trimming removed 0 bases at V and 7 bases at J, with 17 bases between. In germline, CDR1 is SGHRS, CDR2 YFSETQ. This CDR3 has 15 amino acids. CDR3 coding DNA: TGCGCCAGCAGCTTGGCCCAACAGGGGGGGCGGGAGCAGTACTTC. Its translation: CASSLAQQGGREQYF. Filled out from reference TRBV5-1 and TRBJ2-7, the complete variable domain reads KAGVTQTPRYLIKTRGQQVTLSCSPISGHRSVSWYQQTPGQGLQFLFEYFSETQRNKGNFPGRFSGRQFSNSRSEMNVSTLELGDSALYLCASSLAQQGGREQYFGPGTRLTVT.

This chain uses TRBV10-3 with TRBJ2-1; TRBD1 aligns across 8 bases. Germline V CDR1 and CDR2: ENHRY, SYGVKD. The length of the CDR3 is 16 residues. J was trimmed by 8 bases and V by 0 bases; bases with no gene match: 9. The CDR3 DNA reads as TGTGCCATCAGTGAGTCTAGGCAGGGGGCCGAGGATGAGCAGTTCTTC. The encoded protein is CAISESRQGAEDEQFF.

In its sample, this clone was seen a few times. The chain recombines TRBV19 with TRBJ2-3; D possibly corresponds to TRBD2 (5 bases). Per germline, CDR1 LNHDA and CDR2 SQIVND (reference sequence). This CDR3 spans 16 amino acids. V dropped 6 bases and J dropped 0 bases, with 16 bases sitting between them. The CDR3 DNA is TGTGCCAGTAGGCTGGGGAGCGCATTTAGCACAGATACGCAGTATTTT. It is translated as CASRLGSAFSTDTQYF.

The chain is built from TRBV9 and TRBJ1-4, with D perhaps matching TRBD1 (5 bases). V was shortened by 0 bases and J by 8 bases, with 14 bases between the two germline ends. The germline gives CDR1 SGDLS, CDR2 YYNGEE. This CDR3 is built from 15 residues. The CDR3 spells CASSVGLQGGEKLFF. DNA for the CDR3: TGTGCCAGCAGCGTAGGCCTCCAGGGTGGAGAAAAACTGTTTTTT.

J is TRBJ2-2 and V is TRBV2, with 9 bases aligning to TRBD1. The CDR3 has 15 residues. The trim removed 8 bases at V and 0 bases at J, leaving 4 bases unmatched. The germline gives CDR1 SNHLY, CDR2 FYNNEI. The CDR3 protein is CASGRDRANTGELFF. Here the CDR3 DNA reads TGTGCCAGCGGCCGGGACAGGGCGAACACCGGGGAGCTGTTTTTT.

The chain has TRBV19 and TRBJ2-7, with a possible D match to TRBD2 (6 bases). Germline V gene data show CDR1 as LNHDA and CDR2 as SQIVND (reference sequence). V was trimmed by 7 bases and J by 4 bases, leaving 17 bases between them. The length of the CDR3 is 14 residues. DNA for the CDR3: TGTGCCAGTAAATTCCAAAGTGGGGGGTACGAGCAGTACTTC. Its translation is CASKFQSGGYEQYF.

The V call is TRBV6-5, the J call TRBJ1-5; 9 nucleotides align to TRBD1. Trimming took 8 bases from V and 6 from J; bases not matched to a gene: 8. This CDR3 contains 14 residues. Germline CDR1 reads MNHEY; CDR2 reads SVGAGI. In DNA form, the CDR3 reads TGTGCCAGCGGAGACAGGGGGGCGAGTCAGCCCCAGCATTTT. Residues: CASGDRGASQPQHF.

V usage is TRBV6-6 and J usage is TRBJ2-5, with 10 bases aligning to TRBD2. The CDR3 loop spans 16 amino acids. V was clipped by 7 bases and J by 5 bases; unmatched bases: 13. Germline CDR1 and CDR2: MNHNY and SVGAGI (reference sequence). CDR3 amino acids: CASTGTSVSFGETQYF. The CDR3 nucleotides read TGTGCCAGCACGGGGACTAGCGTTAGTTTTGGGGAGACCCAGTACTTC.

This sequence joins TRBV14 and TRBJ2-4, with TRBD1 as a possible D gene (5 bases). Trimming stripped 1 base from V and 0 bases from J, with 19 bases between. CDR1 is SGHDN, CDR2 FVKESK, per germline. This CDR3 is built from 19 residues. The CDR3 DNA sequence: TGTGCCAGCAGCCAAGGAACAGGAGCCACCATGCTAGCCAAAAACATTCAGTACTTC. It yields the protein CASSQGTGATMLAKNIQYF.

The chain joins TRBV12-5 to TRBJ2-2; TRBD2 matches at 7 bases. The trim removed 7 bases at V and 3 bases at J, leaving 11 bases unmatched. The CDR3 is made up of 16 amino acids. The germline CDR1 and CDR2 sequences are LGHNT and FRNRAP. CDR3 residues: CASAPGGWTYTGELFF. Here the CDR3 DNA reads TGTGCTAGTGCTCCGGGAGGTTGGACGTACACCGGGGAGCTGTTTTTT. The full variable domain, with the rest looked up from reference TRBV12-5 and TRBJ2-2, is DARVTQTPRHKVTEMGQEVTMRCQPILGHNTVFWYRQTMMQGLELLAYFRNRAPLDDSGMPKDRFSAEMPDATLATLKIQPSEPRDSAVYFCASAPGGWTYTGELFFGEGSRLTVL.